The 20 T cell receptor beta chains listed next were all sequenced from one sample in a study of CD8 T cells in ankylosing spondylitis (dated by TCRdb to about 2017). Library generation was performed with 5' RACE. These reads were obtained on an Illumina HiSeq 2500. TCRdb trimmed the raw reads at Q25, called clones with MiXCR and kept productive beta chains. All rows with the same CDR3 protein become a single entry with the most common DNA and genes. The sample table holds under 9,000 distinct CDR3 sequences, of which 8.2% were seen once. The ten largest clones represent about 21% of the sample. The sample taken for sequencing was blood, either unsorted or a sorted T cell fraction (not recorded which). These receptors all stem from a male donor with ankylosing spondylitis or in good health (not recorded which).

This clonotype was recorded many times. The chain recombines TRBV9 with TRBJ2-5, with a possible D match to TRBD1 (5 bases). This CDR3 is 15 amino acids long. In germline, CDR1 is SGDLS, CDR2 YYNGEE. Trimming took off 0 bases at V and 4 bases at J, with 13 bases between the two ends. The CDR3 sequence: CASSVGDSDGETQYF. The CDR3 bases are TGTGCCAGCAGCGTAGGAGACAGTGACGGAGAGACCCAGTACTTC.

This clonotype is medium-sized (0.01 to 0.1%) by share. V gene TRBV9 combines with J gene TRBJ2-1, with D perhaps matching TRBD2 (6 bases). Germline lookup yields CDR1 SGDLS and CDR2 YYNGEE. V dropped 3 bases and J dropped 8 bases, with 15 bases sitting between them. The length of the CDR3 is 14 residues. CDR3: CASSARGVGDEQFF. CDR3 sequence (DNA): TGTGCCAGCAGCGCCCGCGGGGTGGGCGATGAGCAGTTCTTC.

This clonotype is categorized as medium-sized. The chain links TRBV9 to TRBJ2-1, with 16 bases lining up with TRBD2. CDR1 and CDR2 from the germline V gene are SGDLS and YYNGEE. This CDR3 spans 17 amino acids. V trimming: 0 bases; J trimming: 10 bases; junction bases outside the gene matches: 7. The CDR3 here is CASSVADGTSGGEEQFF. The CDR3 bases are TGTGCCAGCAGCGTAGCGGACGGGACTAGCGGGGGGGAAGAGCAGTTCTTC. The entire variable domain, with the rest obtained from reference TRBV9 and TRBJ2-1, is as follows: DSGVTQTPKHLITATGQRVTLRCSPRSGDLSVYWYQQSLDQGLQFLIQYYNGEERAKGNILERFSAQQFPDLHSELNLSSLELGDSALYFCASSVADGTSGGEEQFFGPGTRLTVL.

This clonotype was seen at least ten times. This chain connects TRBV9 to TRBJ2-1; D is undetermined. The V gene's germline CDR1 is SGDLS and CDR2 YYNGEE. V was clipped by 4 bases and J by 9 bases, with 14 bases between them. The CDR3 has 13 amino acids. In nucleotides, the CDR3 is TGTGCCAGCAGCTCCCGATACAGTATTGAGCAGTTCTTC. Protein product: CASSSRYSIEQFF.

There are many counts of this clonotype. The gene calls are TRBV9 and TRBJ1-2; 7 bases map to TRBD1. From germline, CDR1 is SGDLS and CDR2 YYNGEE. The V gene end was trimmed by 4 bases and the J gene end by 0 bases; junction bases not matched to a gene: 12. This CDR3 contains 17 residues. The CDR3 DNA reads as TGTGCCAGCAGCCCGAGTCGAGGGGGCGAGACTAACTATGGCTACACCTTC. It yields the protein CASSPSRGGETNYGYTF. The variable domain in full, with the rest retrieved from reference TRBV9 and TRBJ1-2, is DSGVTQTPKHLITATGQRVTLRCSPRSGDLSVYWYQQSLDQGLQFLIQYYNGEERAKGNILERFSAQQFPDLHSELNLSSLELGDSALYFCASSPSRGGETNYGYTFGSGTRLTVV.

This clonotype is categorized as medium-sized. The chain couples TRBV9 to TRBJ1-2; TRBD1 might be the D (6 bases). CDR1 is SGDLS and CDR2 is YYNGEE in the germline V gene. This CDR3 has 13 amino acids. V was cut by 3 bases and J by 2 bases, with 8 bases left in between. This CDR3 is CASSEGGNYGYTF. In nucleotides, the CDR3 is TGTGCCAGCAGCGAGGGGGGAAACTATGGCTACACCTTC.

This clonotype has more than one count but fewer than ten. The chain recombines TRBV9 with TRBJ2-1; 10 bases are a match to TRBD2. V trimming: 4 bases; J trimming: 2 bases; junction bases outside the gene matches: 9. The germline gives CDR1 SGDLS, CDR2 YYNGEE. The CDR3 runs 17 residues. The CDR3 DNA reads TGTGCCAGCAGCCTGTACTCAGGGACTAGCGCCTACAATGAGCAGTTCTTC. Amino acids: CASSLYSGTSAYNEQFF. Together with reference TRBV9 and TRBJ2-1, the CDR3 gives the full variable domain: DSGVTQTPKHLITATGQRVTLRCSPRSGDLSVYWYQQSLDQGLQFLIQYYNGEERAKGNILERFSAQQFPDLHSELNLSSLELGDSALYFCASSLYSGTSAYNEQFFGPGTRLTVL.

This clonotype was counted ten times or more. This CDR3 is CASSPPRGESTDTQYF. In nucleotides, the CDR3 is TGTGCCAGCAGCCCCCCCAGAGGGGAAAGCACAGATACGCAGTATTTT. The rearrangement uses TRBV9 and TRBJ2-3; D may be TRBD1 or TRBD2 (5 bases each). V gave up 4 bases and J gave up 0 bases, with 15 bases separating them. The CDR3 sequence is 16 residues long. CDR1 SGDLS and CDR2 YYNGEE come from the germline V gene.

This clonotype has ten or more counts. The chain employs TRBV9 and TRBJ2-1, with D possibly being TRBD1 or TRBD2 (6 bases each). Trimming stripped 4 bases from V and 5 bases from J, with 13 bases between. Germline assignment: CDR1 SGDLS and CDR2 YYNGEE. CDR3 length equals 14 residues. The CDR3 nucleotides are TGTGCCAGCAGCACTTCGGGGGCGAACAATGAGCAGTTCTTC. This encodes CASSTSGANNEQFF.

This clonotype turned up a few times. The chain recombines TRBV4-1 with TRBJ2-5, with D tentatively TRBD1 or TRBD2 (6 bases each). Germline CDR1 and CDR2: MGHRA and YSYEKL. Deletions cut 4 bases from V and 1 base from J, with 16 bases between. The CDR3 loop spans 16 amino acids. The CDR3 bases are TGCGCCAGCAGCCGGTACAGGGAGGAGGTCCAAGAGACCCAGTACTTC. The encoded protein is CASSRYREEVQETQYF.

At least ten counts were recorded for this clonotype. The CDR3 here is CASSVDGGPHTGELFF. The CDR3 nucleotides read TGTGCCAGCAGCGTAGACGGGGGGCCCCACACCGGGGAGCTGTTTTTT. The chain combines TRBV9 with TRBJ2-2, with D perhaps TRBD2 (7 bases). Germline values: CDR1 SGDLS, CDR2 YYNGEE. The V end was cut by 0 bases, the J end by 3 bases, with 12 bases between. The CDR3 spans 16 residues.

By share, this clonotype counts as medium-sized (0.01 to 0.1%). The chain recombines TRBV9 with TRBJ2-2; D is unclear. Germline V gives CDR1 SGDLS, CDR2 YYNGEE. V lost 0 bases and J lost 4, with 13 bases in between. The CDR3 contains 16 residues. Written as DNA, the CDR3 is TGTGCCAGCAGCGTAGATAGGGCACCGATCACCGGGGAGCTGTTTTTT. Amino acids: CASSVDRAPITGELFF. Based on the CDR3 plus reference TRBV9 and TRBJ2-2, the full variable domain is DSGVTQTPKHLITATGQRVTLRCSPRSGDLSVYWYQQSLDQGLQFLIQYYNGEERAKGNILERFSAQQFPDLHSELNLSSLELGDSALYFCASSVDRAPITGELFFGEGSRLTVL.

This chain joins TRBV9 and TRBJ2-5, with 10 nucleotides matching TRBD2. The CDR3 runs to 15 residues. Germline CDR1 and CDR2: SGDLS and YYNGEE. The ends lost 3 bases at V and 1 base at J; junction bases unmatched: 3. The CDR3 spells CASSAGTSAQETQYF. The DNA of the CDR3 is TGTGCCAGCAGCGCCGGGACTAGCGCCCAAGAGACCCAGTACTTC.

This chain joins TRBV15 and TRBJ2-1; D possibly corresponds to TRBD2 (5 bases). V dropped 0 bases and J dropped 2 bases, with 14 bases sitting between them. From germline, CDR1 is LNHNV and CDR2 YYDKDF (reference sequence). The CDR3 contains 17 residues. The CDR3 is CATSRDYGGLPYNEQFF. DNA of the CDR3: TGTGCCACCAGCAGAGATTATGGCGGGCTCCCCTACAATGAGCAGTTCTTC.

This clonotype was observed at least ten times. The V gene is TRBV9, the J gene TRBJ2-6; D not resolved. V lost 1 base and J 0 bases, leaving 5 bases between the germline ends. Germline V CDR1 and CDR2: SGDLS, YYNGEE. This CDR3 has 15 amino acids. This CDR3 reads CASSVSGSGANVLTF. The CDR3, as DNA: TGTGCCAGCAGCGTATCTGGCTCTGGGGCCAACGTCCTGACTTTC.

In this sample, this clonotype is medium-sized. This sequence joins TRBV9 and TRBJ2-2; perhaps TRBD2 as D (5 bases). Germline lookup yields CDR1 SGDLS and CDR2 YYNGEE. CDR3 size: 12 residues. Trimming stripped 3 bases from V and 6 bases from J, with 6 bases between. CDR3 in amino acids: CASSGRSGELFF. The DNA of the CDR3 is TGTGCCAGCAGCGGGAGGTCCGGGGAGCTGTTTTTT.

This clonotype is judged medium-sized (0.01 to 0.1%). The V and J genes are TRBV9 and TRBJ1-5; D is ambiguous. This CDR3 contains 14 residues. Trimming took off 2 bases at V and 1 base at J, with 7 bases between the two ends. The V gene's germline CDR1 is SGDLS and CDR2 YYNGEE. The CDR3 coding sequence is TGTGCCAGCAGCGTTGGCGGAAGCAATCAGCCCCAGCATTTT. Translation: CASSVGGSNQPQHF. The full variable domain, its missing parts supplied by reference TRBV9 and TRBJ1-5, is DSGVTQTPKHLITATGQRVTLRCSPRSGDLSVYWYQQSLDQGLQFLIQYYNGEERAKGNILERFSAQQFPDLHSELNLSSLELGDSALYFCASSVGGSNQPQHFGDGTRLSIL.

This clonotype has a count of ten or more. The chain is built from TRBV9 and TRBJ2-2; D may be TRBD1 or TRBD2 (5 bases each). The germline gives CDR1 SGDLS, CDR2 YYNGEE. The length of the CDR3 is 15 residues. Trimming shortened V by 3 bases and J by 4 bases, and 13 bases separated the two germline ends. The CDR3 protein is CASSDAGTLTGELFF. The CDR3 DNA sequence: TGTGCCAGCAGCGACGCCGGGACCCTCACCGGGGAGCTGTTTTTT. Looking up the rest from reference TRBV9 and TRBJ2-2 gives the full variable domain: DSGVTQTPKHLITATGQRVTLRCSPRSGDLSVYWYQQSLDQGLQFLIQYYNGEERAKGNILERFSAQQFPDLHSELNLSSLELGDSALYFCASSDAGTLTGELFFGEGSRLTVL.

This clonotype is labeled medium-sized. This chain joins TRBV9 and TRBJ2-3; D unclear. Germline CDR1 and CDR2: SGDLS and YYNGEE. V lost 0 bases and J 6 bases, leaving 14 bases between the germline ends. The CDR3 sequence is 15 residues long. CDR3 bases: TGTGCCAGCAGCGTAGCGGTAGGGCGATGGGATACGCAGTATTTT. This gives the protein CASSVAVGRWDTQYF.

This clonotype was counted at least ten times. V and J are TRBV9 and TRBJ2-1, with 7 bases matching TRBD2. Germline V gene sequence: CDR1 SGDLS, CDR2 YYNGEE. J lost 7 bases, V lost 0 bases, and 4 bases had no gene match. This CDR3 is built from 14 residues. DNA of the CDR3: TGTGCCAGCAGCGTAGGTTCTAGCGGTAATGAGCAGTTCTTC. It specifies CASSVGSSGNEQFF. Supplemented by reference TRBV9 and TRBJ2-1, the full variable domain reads DSGVTQTPKHLITATGQRVTLRCSPRSGDLSVYWYQQSLDQGLQFLIQYYNGEERAKGNILERFSAQQFPDLHSELNLSSLELGDSALYFCASSVGSSGNEQFFGPGTRLTVL.